A selection of T cell receptor beta chains follows, all from one sample in a study of metastatic and nonmetastatic thyroid tumors. TCRdb re-called clones via MiXCR from the PCR reads. The sample holds under 30,000 clones, 4% seen once. The material sequenced was blood. The source of these receptors is a female donor with papillary thyroid cancer or a benign thyroid nodule (not recorded which). Some clones in this sample may be carry-over from other donors' samples. Both conserved end residues are part of each CDR3. The D gene is left open where the match is weak. A row's size may be missing; if present it is once, few, many or a size class.

d_call clone_size j_call v_call cdr3_aa cdr3_nt
TRBD1 few TRBJ2-2 TRBV20-1 CSAREPGQGDTGELFF TGCAGTGCTAGAGAACCGGGACAGGGGGACACCGGGGAGCTGTTTTTT
. . TRBJ1-2 TRBV19 CASSSTRNRINYGYTF TGTGCCAGTAGTTCAACACGGAACAGAATCAACTATGGCTACACCTTC
. many TRBJ2-4 TRBV9 CASSVALPSLAKNIQYF TGTGCCAGCAGCGTAGCACTACCCAGTTTAGCCAAAAACATTCAGTACTTC
TRBD2 many TRBJ2-7 TRBV20-1 CSASIGGRAYEQYF TGCAGTGCTAGTATTGGGGGGAGGGCTTACGAGCAGTACTTC
TRBD1 many TRBJ2-1 TRBV10-3 CAIRDRGPVNEQFF TGTGCCATCAGGGACAGGGGGCCAGTCAATGAGCAGTTCTTC
. . TRBJ2-2 TRBV6-5 CASSYRLTGELFF TGTGCCAGCAGTTACCGACTAACCGGGGAGCTGTTTTTT
TRBD1 . TRBJ1-2 TRBV28 CASRMGRGQDYGYTF TGTGCCAGCAGAATGGGCAGGGGGCAAGACTATGGCTACACCTTC
TRBD2 . TRBJ2-7 TRBV27 CASSLLAGDSYEQYF TGTGCCAGCAGTTTACTAGCGGGTGACTCCTACGAGCAGTACTTC
. . TRBJ1-2 TRBV19 CASIPGRGVGYTF TGTGCCAGTATTCCGGGACGAGGAGTCGGCTACACCTTC
TRBD2 many TRBJ2-3 TRBV14 CASSLAGLAALTDTQYF TGTGCCAGCAGCCTCGCCGGACTAGCGGCACTTACAGATACGCAGTATTTT
. . TRBJ1-6 TRBV20-1 CSAGDGDITSPLHF TGCAGTGCTGGAGATGGGGACATCACATCACCCCTCCACTTT
. many TRBJ1-3 TRBV5-5 CASSFGKGNTIYF TGTGCCAGCAGCTTTGGTAAAGGAAACACCATATATTTT
. many TRBJ2-5 TRBV10-2 CASSAFDTRGTQYF TGCGCCAGCAGTGCGTTTGACACCAGAGGGACCCAGTACTTC
TRBD1 few TRBJ1-2 TRBV6-1 CASSDPRGGQGEDYGYTF TGTGCCAGCAGTGACCCTCGCGGGGGACAGGGTGAAGACTATGGCTACACCTTC
TRBD1 few TRBJ2-1 TRBV20-1 CSALAGTAYNEQFF TGCAGTGCTCTAGCCGGGACAGCCTACAATGAGCAGTTCTTC
. medium-sized TRBJ2-7 TRBV12-3/TRBV12-4 CASSPHLVGQDEQYF TGTGCCAGCAGCCCTCATTTGGTAGGTCAGGACGAGCAGTACTTC
. . TRBJ2-3 TRBV7-6 CASSHPPGKSTDTQYF TGTGCCAGCAGCCACCCACCGGGGAAAAGCACAGATACGCAGTATTTT
. few TRBJ1-2 TRBV28 CASIRGVQGGTYGYTF TGTGCCAGCATCCGGGGGGTACAGGGAGGAACCTATGGCTACACCTTC
. . TRBJ2-7 TRBV18 CASSPRQEGGQYF TGTGCCAGCTCACCACGACAGGAAGGTGGGCAGTACTTC
. few TRBJ1-2 TRBV28 CASSRTEKLYGYTF TGTGCCAGCAGTCGGACAGAAAAGCTCTATGGCTACACCTTC
. medium-sized TRBJ2-3 TRBV7-9 CASSDTHYKERGDTQYF TGTGCCAGCAGCGACACCCATTACAAGGAAAGGGGAGATACGCAGTATTTT
TRBD1 . TRBJ2-6 TRBV29-1 CSFSGTGVSGANVLTF TGCAGCTTCTCCGGTACAGGGGTCTCTGGGGCCAACGTCCTGACTTTC
TRBD1 many TRBJ1-4 TRBV2 CASSTGTDNEKLFF TGTGCCAGCAGTACCGGGACAGATAATGAAAAACTGTTTTTT
. many TRBJ2-7 TRBV7-9 CASEGGATFKYF TGTGCCAGCGAGGGAGGCGCCACCTTCAAGTACTTC
. many TRBJ2-1 TRBV28 CASSLTGVGVDEQFF TGTGCCAGCAGTTTAACGGGGGTGGGGGTCGATGAGCAGTTCTTC
. . TRBJ1-6 TRBV20-1 CSASFGAMNNSPLHF TGCAGTGCTAGTTTCGGGGCGATGAATAATTCACCCCTCCACTTT